This TCR beta chain derives from a study of cytomegalovirus exposure and HLA in healthy donors. Study at large: T cells numbering some 170 million yielded approximately 100 million unique TCR beta sequences in an earlier analysis.

Although they were nominally healthy when sampled, donors likely had unrecorded immune exposures. With 60 Vbeta and 13 Jbeta primers, the PCR was carried out. Generated by immunoSEQ multiplex PCR, the TCRdb table keeps only in-frame clones and is missing some. The data hold about 120,000 clones, with 65% to 85% observed a single time. Trimming removed 1 base from V and 2 bases from J, with 10 bases in between. CDR3 length: 14 amino acids. The germline V gene encodes CDR1 SGHNT and CDR2 YYREEE (reference sequence). General study results and limits: One variant, a missense change in DCLRE1C, was linked in a later analysis to TCR beta V- and J-gene trimming.

A remark on this clone: Its antigen is as yet unknown.

The sequenced sample was PBMCs. This rearrangement joins TRBV5-4 to TRBJ2-7; D remains ambiguous. The clonotype was recovered from a woman aged 35 to 49 in good health and CMV-seropositive. Here the CDR3 DNA reads TGTGCCAGCAGCTTGCAAGACGAGGCCTACGAGCAGTACTTC. This encodes CASSLQDEAYEQYF.